Below are 10 T cell receptor beta chains sequenced from a single sample in a study of blood T cell repertoires in COVID-19 (TCRdb year 2020). The method was the immunoSEQ multiplex PCR assay. Drawn from immuneACCESS, this table holds only the in-frame rearrangements with V and J called that TCRdb kept. Clones are partly lost; checked studies trace under half to an unresolved V gene and leave the rest unexplained. The sample table lists 200,000 to 300,000 clones, 80% to 90% of them with a count of one. The ten biggest clones cover roughly 3.7% of the sample. Material for sequencing was peripheral blood. The receptors stem from a woman in her thirties or forties with acute or convalescent COVID-19.

The rearrangement links TRBV6-5 to TRBJ1-1, with D unclear. The CDR3 contains 14 residues. CDR1 MNHEY and CDR2 SVGAGI come from the germline V gene. V lost 6 bases and J lost 6, with 17 bases in between. CDR3 bases: TGTGCCAGCAGCGCCCTGTCGGCGGGGTCTGAAGCTTTCTTT. Translation: CASSALSAGSEAFF.

V gene TRBV24-1 combines with J gene TRBJ1-5, with a tentative D call TRBD1 (6 bases). The CDR3 is 14 amino acids. V was clipped by 0 bases and J by 5 bases, with 7 bases between them. Germline values: CDR1 KGHDR, CDR2 SFDVKD. The CDR3 nucleotides are TGTGCCACCAGTGATTTGGCAGGGGATCAGCCCCAGCATTTT. Protein product: CATSDLAGDQPQHF.

This clone showed up just once. This chain links TRBV6-5 with TRBJ1-5, with D possibly matching TRBD1 (6 bases). The CDR3 extends over 14 amino acids. Per germline, CDR1 MNHEY and CDR2 SVGAGI. The ends were cut back, 5 bases at V and 6 bases at J, with 14 bases in the middle. In DNA form, the CDR3 reads TGTGCCAGCAGTCGGGACATCCGCAGTCAGCCCCAGCATTTT. Its protein product is CASSRDIRSQPQHF.

This chain joins TRBV10-3 and TRBJ2-6; D is possibly TRBD2 (5 bases). Deletions cut 6 bases from V and 2 bases from J, with 8 bases between. Germline values: CDR1 ENHRY, CDR2 SYGVKD. This CDR3 is 14 amino acids long. For the CDR3, the DNA is TGTGCCATCAGCCCGGAGGCTGGGGCCAACGTCCTGACTTTC. Amino acids: CAISPEAGANVLTF.

V is TRBV5-8 and J is TRBJ1-6, with a weak D call TRBD1 (6 bases). Germline V CDR1 and CDR2: SGHTS, YDEGEE. The CDR3 is made up of 15 amino acids. Trimming took 0 bases from V and 10 from J, leaving 14 bases between them. The CDR3 reads CASSLDRADRSPLHF. CDR3 nucleotide sequence: TGTGCCAGCAGCTTGGACAGGGCGGATAGATCACCCCTCCACTTT.

The chain uses TRBV6-1 and TRBJ1-5, with TRBD1 matching 9 bases. V was pared by 4 bases and J by 2 bases, with 6 bases of the junction left unmatched. Germline assignment: CDR1 MNHNS and CDR2 SASEGT. CDR3 length: 16 residues. The chain's CDR3 is CASSGYGTGRNQPQHF. CDR3 nucleotide sequence: TGTGCCAGCAGTGGATACGGGACAGGGCGCAATCAGCCCCAGCATTTT.

The chain links TRBV18 to TRBJ2-2, with a weak D call TRBD1 (5 bases). Germline-derived CDR1 and CDR2 are KGHSH and LQKENI. Trimming shortened V by 6 bases and J by 1 base, and 9 bases separated the two germline ends. CDR3 length: 14 residues. CDR3 nucleotide sequence: TGTGCCAGCTCTATCCAGGGGAACACCGGGGAGCTGTTTTTT. Encoded protein: CASSIQGNTGELFF.

This chain uses TRBV30 with TRBJ2-3, with TRBD2 identical over 7 bases. The CDR3 has 14 amino acids. V dropped 2 bases and J dropped 1; count of bases not matched to a gene: 3. CDR1 is GTSNPN, CDR2 SVGIG, per germline (reference sequence). The CDR3 nucleotides read TGTGCCTGGAGTCGGGCGGGGGGCACAGATACGCAGTATTTT. Protein sequence: CAWSRAGGTDTQYF.

V is TRBV21-1 and J is TRBJ1-5. TRBV21-1 is shown as a pseudogene. This CDR3 contains 16 residues. CDR3 DNA: TGTGCCAGCAGCAAAGCTTCGGAGGGCGCTCGACAGCCCCAGCATTTT. Translating it yields CASSKASEGARQPQHF.

The chain uses TRBV14 and TRBJ1-1, with D unresolved. This CDR3 region has 13 residues. Trimming removed 4 bases at V and 0 bases at J, with 6 bases between. Germline loops: CDR1 SGHDN, CDR2 FVKESK. This chain's CDR3 is CASSPGVNTEAFF. The CDR3, as DNA: TGTGCCAGCAGCCCGGGAGTGAACACTGAAGCTTTCTTT.